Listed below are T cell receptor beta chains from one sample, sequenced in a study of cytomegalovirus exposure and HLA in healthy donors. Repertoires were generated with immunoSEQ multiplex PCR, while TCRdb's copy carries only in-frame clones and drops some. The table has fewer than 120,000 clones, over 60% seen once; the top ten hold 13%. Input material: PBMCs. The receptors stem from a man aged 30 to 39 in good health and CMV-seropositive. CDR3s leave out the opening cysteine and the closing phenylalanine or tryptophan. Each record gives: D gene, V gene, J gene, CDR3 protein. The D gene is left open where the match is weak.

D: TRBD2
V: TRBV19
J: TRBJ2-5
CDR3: ASRSGGEETQY

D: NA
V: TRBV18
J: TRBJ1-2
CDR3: ASSSQSRDVGYGYT

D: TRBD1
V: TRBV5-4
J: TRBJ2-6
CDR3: ASSSDRDGSSGANVLT

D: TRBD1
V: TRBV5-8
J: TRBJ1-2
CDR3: ASSLGTGDAFNYGYT

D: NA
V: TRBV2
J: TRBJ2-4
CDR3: ASSLAAGGIQY

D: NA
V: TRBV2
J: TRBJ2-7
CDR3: ASSEGVADNSYEQY

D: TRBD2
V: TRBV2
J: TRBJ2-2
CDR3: ASSREVGNTGELF

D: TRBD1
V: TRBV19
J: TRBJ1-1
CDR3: ASSIGGTGNTEAF

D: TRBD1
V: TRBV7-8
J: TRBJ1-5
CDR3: ASSLKGGTGVQPQH

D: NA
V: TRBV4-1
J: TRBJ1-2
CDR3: ASSQDHGVEGYT